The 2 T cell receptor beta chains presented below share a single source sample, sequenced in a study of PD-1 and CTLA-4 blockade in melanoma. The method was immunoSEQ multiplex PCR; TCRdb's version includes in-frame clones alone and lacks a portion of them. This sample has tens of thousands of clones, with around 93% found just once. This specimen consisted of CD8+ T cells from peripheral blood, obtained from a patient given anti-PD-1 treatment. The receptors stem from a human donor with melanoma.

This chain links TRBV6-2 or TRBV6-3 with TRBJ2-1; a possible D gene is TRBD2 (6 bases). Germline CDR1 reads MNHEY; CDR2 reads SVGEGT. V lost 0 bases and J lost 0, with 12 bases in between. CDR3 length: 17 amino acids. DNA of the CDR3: TGTGCCAGCAGTTACTCGCGGGGCGGCTTCTCCTACAATGAGCAGTTCTTC. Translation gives CASSYSRGGFSYNEQFF.

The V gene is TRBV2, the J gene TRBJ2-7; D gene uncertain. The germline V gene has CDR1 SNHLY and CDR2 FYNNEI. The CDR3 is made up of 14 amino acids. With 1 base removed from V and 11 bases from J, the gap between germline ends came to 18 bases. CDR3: CASSEGMGSIREYF. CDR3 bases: TGTGCCAGCAGTGAAGGGATGGGCTCTATACGGGAGTACTTC.